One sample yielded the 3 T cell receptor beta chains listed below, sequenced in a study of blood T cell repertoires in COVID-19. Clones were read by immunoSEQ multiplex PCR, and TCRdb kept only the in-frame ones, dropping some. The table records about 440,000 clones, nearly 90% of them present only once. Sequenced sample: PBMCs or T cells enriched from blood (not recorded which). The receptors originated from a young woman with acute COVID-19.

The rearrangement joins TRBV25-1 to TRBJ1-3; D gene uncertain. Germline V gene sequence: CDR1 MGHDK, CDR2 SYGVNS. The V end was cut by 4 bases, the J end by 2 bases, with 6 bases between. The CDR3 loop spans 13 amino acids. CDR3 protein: CASSGGAGNTIYF. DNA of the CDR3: TGTGCCAGCAGTGGGGGAGCTGGAAACACCATATATTTT.

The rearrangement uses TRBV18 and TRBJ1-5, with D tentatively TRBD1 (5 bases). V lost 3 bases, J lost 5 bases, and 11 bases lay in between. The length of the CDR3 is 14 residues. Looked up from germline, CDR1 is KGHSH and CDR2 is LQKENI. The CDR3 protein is CASSPGRADQPQHF. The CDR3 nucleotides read TGTGCCAGCTCACCGGGCAGGGCCGATCAGCCCCAGCATTTT.

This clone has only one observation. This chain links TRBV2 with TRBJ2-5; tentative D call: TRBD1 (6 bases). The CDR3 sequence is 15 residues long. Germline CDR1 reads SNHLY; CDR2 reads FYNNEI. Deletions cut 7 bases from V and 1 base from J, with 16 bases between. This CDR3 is CASIGPQGRQETQYF. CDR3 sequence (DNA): TGTGCCAGCATAGGACCTCAGGGGCGCCAAGAGACCCAGTACTTC.